This entry describes one T cell receptor beta chain. The data derive from a study of blood T cell repertoires in COVID-19. Study background: PBMCs, B-cell-depleted T cells, or T cells provided the cDNA or gDNA that made up the material.

Trimming shortened V by 6 bases and J by 3 bases, and 9 bases separated the two germline ends. CDR1 and CDR2 (germline): LGHNT, FRNRAP. The CDR3 loop spans 13 amino acids. As originally analysed: Counts of nucleated cells, estimated from reference gene primer amplification, were obtained. Using immunoSEQ multiplex PCR, the repertoire was profiled, and TCRdb retains in-frame clones only, with some absent. That table supplies the V and J calls and clone size; D and trimming were determined from the DNA. The data show some 270,000 clones, roughly 90% seen once. In terms of age and location, participants ranged from about 18 to 95 years and lived in about two dozen US areas. Participants had their cohort set by participant-reported clinical history.

The source of this sequence is a woman aged 55-69 years who had recovered from COVID-19. Sequenced sample: PBMCs or T cells enriched from blood (not recorded which). J is TRBJ1-5 and V is TRBV12-5; D is uncertain. CDR3: CASGQGLNQPQHF. CDR3 bases: TGTGCTAGTGGACAAGGACTCAATCAGCCCCAGCATTTT.